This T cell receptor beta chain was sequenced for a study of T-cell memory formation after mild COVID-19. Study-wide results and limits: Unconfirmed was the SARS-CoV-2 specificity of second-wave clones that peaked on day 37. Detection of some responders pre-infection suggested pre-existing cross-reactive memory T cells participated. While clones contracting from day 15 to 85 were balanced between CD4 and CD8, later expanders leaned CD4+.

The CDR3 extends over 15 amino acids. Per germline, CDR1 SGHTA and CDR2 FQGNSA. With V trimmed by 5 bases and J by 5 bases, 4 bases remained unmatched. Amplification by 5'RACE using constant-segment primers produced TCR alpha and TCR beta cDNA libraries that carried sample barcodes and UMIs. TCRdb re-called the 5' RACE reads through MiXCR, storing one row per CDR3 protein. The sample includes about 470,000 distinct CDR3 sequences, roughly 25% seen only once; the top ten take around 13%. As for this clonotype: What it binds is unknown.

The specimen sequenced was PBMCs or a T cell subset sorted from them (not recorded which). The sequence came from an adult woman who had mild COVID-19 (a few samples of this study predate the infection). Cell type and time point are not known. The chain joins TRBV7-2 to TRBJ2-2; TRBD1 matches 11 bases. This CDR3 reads CASSGTGGTTGELFF. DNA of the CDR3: TGTGCCAGCAGCGGGACAGGGGGTACGACCGGGGAGCTGTTTTTT.